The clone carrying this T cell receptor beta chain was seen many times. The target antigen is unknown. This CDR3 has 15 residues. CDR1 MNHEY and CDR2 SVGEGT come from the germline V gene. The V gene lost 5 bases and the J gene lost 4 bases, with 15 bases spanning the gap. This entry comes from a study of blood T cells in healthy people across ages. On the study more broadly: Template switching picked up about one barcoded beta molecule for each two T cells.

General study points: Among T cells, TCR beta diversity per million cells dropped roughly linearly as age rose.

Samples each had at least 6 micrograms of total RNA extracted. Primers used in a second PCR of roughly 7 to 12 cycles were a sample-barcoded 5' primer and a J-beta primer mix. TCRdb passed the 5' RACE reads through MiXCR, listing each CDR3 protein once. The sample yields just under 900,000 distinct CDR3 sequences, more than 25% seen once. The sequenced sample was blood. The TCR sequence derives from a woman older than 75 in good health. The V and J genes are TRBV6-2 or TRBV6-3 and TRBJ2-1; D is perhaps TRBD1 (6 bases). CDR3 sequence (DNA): TGTGCCAGCAGTGGGACACACTCTTGGTACAATGAGCAGTTCTTC. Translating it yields CASSGTHSWYNEQFF.